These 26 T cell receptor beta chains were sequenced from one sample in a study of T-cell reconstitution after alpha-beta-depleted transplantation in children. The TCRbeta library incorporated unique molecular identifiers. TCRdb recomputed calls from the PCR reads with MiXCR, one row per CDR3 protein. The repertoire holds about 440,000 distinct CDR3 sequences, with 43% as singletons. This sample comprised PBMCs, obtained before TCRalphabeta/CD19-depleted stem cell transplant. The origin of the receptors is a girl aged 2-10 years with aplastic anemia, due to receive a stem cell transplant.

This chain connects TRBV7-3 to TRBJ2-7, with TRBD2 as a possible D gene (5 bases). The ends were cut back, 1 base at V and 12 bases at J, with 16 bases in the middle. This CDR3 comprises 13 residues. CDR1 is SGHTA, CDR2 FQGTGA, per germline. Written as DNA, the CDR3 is TGTGCCAGCAGCTTAAGCGCGGGCCAGGTGACGTACTTC. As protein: CASSLSAGQVTYF.

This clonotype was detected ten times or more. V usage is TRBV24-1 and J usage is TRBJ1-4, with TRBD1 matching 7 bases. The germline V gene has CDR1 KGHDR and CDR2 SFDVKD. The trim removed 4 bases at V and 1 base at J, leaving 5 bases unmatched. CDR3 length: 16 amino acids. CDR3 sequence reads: CATSDPNRGTNEKLFF. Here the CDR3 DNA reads TGTGCCACCAGTGACCCGAACAGGGGAACTAATGAAAAACTGTTTTTT.

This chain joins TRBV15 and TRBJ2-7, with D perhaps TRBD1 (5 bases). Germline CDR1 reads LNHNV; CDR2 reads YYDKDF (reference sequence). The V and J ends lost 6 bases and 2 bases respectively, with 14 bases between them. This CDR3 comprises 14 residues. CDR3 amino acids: CATRSTLDTYEQYF. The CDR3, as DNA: TGTGCCACCAGGAGCACGCTGGACACCTACGAGCAGTACTTC.

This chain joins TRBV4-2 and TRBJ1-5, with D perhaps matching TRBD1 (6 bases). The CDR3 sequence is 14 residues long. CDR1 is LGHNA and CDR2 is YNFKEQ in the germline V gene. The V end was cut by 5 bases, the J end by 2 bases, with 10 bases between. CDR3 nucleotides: TGTGCCAGCAGCACACGACAGGGCAATCAGCCCCAGCATTTT. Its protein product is CASSTRQGNQPQHF.

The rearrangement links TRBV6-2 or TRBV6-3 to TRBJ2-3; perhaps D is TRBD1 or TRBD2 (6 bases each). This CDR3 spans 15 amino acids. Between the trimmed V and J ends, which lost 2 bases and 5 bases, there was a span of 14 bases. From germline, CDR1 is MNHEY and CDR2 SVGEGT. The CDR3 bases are TGTGCCAGCAGTTACGAGGGGGGCCTGGGAGATACGCAGTATTTT. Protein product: CASSYEGGLGDTQYF.

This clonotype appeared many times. The CDR3 loop is CASSQGSNTEAFF. The CDR3 region has the DNA TGCGCCAGCAGCCAAGGGTCTAACACTGAAGCTTTCTTT. The rearrangement joins TRBV4-3 to TRBJ1-1; D not certain. With 1 base removed from V and 2 bases from J, the gap between germline ends came to 5 bases. Germline V gene lookup returns CDR1 LGHNA and CDR2 YSLEER. The CDR3 has 13 amino acids.

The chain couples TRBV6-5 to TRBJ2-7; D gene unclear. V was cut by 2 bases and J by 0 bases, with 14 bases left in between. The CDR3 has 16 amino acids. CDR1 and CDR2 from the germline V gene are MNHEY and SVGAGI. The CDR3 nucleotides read TGTGCCAGCAGTTACGGATCCAGGCTTTTCTCCTACGAGCAGTACTTC. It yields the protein CASSYGSRLFSYEQYF.

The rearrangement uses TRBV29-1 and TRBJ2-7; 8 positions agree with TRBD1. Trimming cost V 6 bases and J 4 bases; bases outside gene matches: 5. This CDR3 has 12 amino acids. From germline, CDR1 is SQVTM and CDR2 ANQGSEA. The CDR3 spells CSVHRQGYEQYF. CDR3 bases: TGCAGCGTCCATAGACAGGGGTACGAGCAGTACTTC.

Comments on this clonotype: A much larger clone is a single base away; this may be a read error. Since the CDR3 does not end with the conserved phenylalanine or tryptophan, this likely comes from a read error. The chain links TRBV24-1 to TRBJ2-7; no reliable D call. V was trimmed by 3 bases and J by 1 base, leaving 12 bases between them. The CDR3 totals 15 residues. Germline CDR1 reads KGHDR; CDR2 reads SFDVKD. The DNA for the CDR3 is TGTGCCACCAGTGATACATTGGGTGGGTCCTACGAGCAGTACTCC. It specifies CATSDTLGGSYEQYS.

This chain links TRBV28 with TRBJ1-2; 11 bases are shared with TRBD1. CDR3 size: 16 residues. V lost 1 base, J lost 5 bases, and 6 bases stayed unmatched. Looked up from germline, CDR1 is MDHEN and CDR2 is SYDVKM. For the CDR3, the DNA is TGTGCCAGCAGTTTATCAGCGGGACAGGGGGTATATGGCTACACCTTC. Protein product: CASSLSAGQGVYGYTF.

The CDR3: CATSERTGVNTGELFF. The CDR3 DNA is TGTGCCACCAGTGAACGGACAGGGGTGAACACCGGGGAGCTGTTTTTT. The chain carries TRBV24-1 and TRBJ2-2; TRBD1 aligns across 9 bases. The CDR3 totals 16 residues. Germline values: CDR1 KGHDR, CDR2 SFDVKD. The V segment lost 4 bases and the J segment 1 base; nucleotides outside the gene matches: 3.

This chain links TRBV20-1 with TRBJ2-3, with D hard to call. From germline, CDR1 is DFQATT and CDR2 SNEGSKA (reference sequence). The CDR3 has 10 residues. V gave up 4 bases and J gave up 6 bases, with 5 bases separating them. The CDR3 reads CSAKADTQYF. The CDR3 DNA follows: TGCAGTGCTAAAGCGGATACGCAGTATTTT.

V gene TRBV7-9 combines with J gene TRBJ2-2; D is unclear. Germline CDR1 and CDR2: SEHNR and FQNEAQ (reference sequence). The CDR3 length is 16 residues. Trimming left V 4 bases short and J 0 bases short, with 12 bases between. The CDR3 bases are TGTGCCAGCAGCTCCAGACTCTGGGCGAACACCGGGGAGCTGTTTTTT. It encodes CASSSRLWANTGELFF.

This CDR3 reads CASSQDSGTSSYNEQFF. The CDR3 DNA reads TGTGCCAGCAGCCAAGATTCTGGGACTAGCTCCTACAATGAGCAGTTCTTC. The chain recombines TRBV4-2 with TRBJ2-1; 8 bases map to TRBD2. The V gene end was trimmed by 0 bases and the J gene end by 0 bases; junction bases not matched to a gene: 4. This CDR3 has 17 residues. From germline, CDR1 is LGHNA and CDR2 YNFKEQ.

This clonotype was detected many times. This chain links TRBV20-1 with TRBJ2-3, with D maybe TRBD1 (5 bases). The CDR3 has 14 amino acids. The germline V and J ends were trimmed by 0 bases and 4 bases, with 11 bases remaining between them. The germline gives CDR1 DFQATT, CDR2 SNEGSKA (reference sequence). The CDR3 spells CSARDPRASDTQYF. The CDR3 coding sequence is TGCAGTGCTAGAGATCCCAGGGCCTCAGATACGCAGTATTTT.

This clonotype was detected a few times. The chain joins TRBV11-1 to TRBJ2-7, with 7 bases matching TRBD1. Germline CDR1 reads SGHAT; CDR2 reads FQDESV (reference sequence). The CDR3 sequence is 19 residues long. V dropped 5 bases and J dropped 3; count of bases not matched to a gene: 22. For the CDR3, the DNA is TGTGCCAGCAGCGCACAGGGGATAAACAAGACTATGCCGAGCTACGAGCAGTACTTC. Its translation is CASSAQGINKTMPSYEQYF.

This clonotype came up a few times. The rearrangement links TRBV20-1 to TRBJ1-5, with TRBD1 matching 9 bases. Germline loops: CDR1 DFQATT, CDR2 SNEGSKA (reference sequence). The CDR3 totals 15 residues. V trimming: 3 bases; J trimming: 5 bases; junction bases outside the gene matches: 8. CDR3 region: CSARDTGGVHQPQHF. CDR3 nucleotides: TGCAGTGCTAGGGATACAGGGGGCGTGCATCAGCCCCAGCATTTT.

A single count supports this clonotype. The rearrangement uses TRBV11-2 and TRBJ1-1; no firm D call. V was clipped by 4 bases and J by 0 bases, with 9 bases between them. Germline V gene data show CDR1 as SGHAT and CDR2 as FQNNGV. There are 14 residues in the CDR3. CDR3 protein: CASSYNEMNTEAFF. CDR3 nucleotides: TGTGCCAGCAGCTACAACGAAATGAACACTGAAGCTTTCTTT.

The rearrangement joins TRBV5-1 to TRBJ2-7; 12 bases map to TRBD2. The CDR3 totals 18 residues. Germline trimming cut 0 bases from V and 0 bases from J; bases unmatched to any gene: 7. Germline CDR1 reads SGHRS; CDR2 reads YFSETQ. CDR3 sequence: CASSLEGLAGRISYEQYF. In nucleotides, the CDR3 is TGCGCCAGCAGCTTGGAAGGACTAGCGGGAAGAATCTCCTACGAGCAGTACTTC. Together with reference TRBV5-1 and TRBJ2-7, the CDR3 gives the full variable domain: KAGVTQTPRYLIKTRGQQVTLSCSPISGHRSVSWYQQTPGQGLQFLFEYFSETQRNKGNFPGRFSGRQFSNSRSEMNVSTLELGDSALYLCASSLEGLAGRISYEQYFGPGTRLTVT.

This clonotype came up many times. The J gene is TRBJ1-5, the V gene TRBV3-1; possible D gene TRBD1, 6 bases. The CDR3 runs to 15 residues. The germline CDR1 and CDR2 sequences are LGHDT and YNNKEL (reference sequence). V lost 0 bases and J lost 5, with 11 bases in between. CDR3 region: CASSQDRDIYQPQHF. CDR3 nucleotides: TGTGCCAGCAGCCAAGACCGGGACATTTATCAGCCCCAGCATTTT.

Here the CDR3 DNA reads TGCGCCAGCAGCTTACCGGGACAGGGTGTGGAGACCCAGTACTTC. Amino acids: CASSLPGQGVETQYF. The V and J genes are TRBV5-1 and TRBJ2-5; 9 nucleotides match TRBD1. Losses at the gene ends were 2 bases for V and 5 bases for J; bases not matched to a gene: 7. Germline lookup yields CDR1 SGHRS and CDR2 YFSETQ. The CDR3 sequence is 15 residues long.

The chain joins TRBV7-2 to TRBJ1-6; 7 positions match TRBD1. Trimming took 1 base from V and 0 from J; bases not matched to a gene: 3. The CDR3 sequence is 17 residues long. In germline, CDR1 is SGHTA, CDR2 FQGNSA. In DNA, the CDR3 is TGTGCCAGCAGCTTAGGCAGGGGGAGCTCCTATAATTCACCCCTCCACTTT. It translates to CASSLGRGSSYNSPLHF.

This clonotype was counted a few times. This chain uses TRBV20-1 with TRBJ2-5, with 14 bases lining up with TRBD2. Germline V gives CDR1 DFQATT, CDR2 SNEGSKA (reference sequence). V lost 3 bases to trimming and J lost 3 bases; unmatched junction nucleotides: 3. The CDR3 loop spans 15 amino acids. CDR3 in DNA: TGCAGTGCTAGTAGGGGACTAGCGGGAGAAGAGACCCAGTACTTC. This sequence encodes CSASRGLAGEETQYF.

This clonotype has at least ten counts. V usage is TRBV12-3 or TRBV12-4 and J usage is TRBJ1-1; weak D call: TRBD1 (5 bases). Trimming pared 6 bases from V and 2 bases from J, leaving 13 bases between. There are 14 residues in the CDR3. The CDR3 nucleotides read TGTGCCAGCAGGAGACAGTCGATAAACACTGAAGCTTTCTTT. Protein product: CASRRQSINTEAFF.

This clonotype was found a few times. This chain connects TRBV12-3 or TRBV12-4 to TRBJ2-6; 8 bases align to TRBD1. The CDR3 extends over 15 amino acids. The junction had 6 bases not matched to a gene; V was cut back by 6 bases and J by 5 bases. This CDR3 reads CASRPGGRWANVLTF. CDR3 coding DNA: TGTGCCAGCAGACCAGGGGGCCGCTGGGCCAACGTCCTGACTTTC.

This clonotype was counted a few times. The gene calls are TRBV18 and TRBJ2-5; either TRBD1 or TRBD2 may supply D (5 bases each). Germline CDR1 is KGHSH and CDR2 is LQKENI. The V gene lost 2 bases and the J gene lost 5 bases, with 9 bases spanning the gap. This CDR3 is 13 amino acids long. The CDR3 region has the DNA TGTGCCAGCTCACCAGGGACGGTTGAGACCCAGTACTTC. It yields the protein CASSPGTVETQYF.